The clone carrying this T cell receptor (beta chain) has just a few counts. Its specificity is unknown. A sample-barcoded 5' primer and a J-beta primer mix were used in a second PCR of roughly 7 to 11 cycles. Using its own MiXCR run on the 5' RACE reads, TCRdb lists one record per CDR3 protein. The sample has roughly 800,000 distinct CDR3 sequences, roughly 50% seen once. This specimen comes from a study of blood T cells in healthy people across ages. The CDR3 loop spans 14 amino acids. V lost 4 bases and J lost 8, with 17 bases in between. The germline V gene encodes CDR1 SGHAT and CDR2 FQNNGV. Findings and caveats of the study: Long-lived donors exceeded aged donors in naive CD4+ cells and diversity. No conclusive comparison of naive versus antigen-experienced cells was possible with unsorted PBMCs.

Sequenced input: blood. This clonotype originated in a man between 25 and 39 years old in good health. V is TRBV11-2 and J is TRBJ1-2; D remains unclear. This CDR3 reads CASSSPATMEGYTF. The CDR3 region has the DNA TGTGCCAGCAGCTCACCCGCTACCATGGAGGGCTACACCTTC.